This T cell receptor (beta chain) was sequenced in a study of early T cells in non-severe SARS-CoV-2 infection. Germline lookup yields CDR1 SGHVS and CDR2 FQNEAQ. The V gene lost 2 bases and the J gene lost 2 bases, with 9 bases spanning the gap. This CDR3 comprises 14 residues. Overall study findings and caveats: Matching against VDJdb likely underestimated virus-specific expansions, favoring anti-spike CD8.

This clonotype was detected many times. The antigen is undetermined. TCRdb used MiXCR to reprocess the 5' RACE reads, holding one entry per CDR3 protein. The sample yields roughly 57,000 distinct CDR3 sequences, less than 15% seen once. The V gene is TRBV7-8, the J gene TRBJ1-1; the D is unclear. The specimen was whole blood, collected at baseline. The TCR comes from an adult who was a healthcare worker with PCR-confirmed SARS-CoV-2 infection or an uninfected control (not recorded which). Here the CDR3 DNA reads TGTGCCAGCAGCTTAATGGTGGATAACACTGAAGCTTTCTTT. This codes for CASSLMVDNTEAFF.